This is a list of T cell receptor beta chains from one sample in a study of blood T cell repertoires in COVID-19. Assay used: immunoSEQ multiplex PCR; TCRdb lists only in-frame clones, some missing. The table lists about 170,000 clones, 85% of them singletons. The sample consisted of peripheral blood. These receptors all come from a woman of 80 years or more with COVID-19, enrolled during active disease. Both conserved end residues are part of each CDR3. D genes are given only for firm matches. Expanded clones get a size class; other rows say once, few or many, or leave the size out.

j_gene	abundance	v_gene	d_gene	CDR3aa	CDR3nt
TRBJ1-4	-	TRBV7-8	TRBD1	CASSTYRGPAGKLFF	TGTGCCAGCAGCACTTACAGGGGGCCTGCGGGGAAACTGTTTTTT
TRBJ1-5	-	TRBV2	TRBD1	CASSGGGGGQPQHF	TGTGCCAGCAGTGGAGGGGGCGGCGGTCAGCCCCAGCATTTT
TRBJ1-5	-	TRBV29-1	TRBD1	CSVGQGASNQPQHF	TGCAGCGTAGGACAGGGGGCAAGCAATCAGCCCCAGCATTTT
TRBJ2-1	-	TRBV5-4	TRBD1	CASSLEQGANEQFF	TGTGCCAGCAGCTTGGAGCAGGGGGCTAATGAGCAGTTCTTC
TRBJ2-1	-	TRBV28	-	CASSLESMGQQFF	TGTGCCAGCAGTTTAGAAAGTATGGGCCAGCAGTTCTTC
TRBJ1-5	-	TRBV5-1	-	CASSLQGGNQPQHF	TGCGCCAGCAGCTTACAGGGAGGGAATCAGCCCCAGCATTTT
TRBJ1-4	-	TRBV27	-	CASSSYREGGEKLFF	TGTGCCAGCAGTTCCTACAGGGAAGGTGGTGAAAAACTGTTTTTT
TRBJ2-7	once	TRBV15	-	CATSRDVGSSYEQYF	TGTGCCACCAGCAGAGATGTGGGGAGCTCCTACGAGCAGTACTTC
TRBJ1-5	-	TRBV7-9	TRBD1	CASSPGTGYSNQPQHF	TGTGCCAGCAGCCCCGGGACAGGCTATAGCAATCAGCCCCAGCATTTT
TRBJ1-2	-	TRBV6-5	-	CASSYSTQGSYGYTF	TGTGCCAGCAGTTACTCAACCCAGGGTTCCTATGGCTACACCTTC
TRBJ2-5	-	TRBV7-6	TRBD2	CASSLGGEQETQYF	TGTGCCAGCAGCTTGGGGGGGGAACAAGAGACCCAGTACTTC
TRBJ2-7	-	TRBV5-1	-	CASQGRNEQYF	TGCGCCAGTCAGGGTAGGAACGAGCAGTACTTC
TRBJ2-7	few	TRBV29-1	-	CSARGPRSSSYEQYF	TGCAGCGCCCGCGGGCCCAGGAGTAGCTCCTACGAGCAGTACTTC
TRBJ2-7	few	TRBV12-5	TRBD1	CASAGDRATYEQYF	TGTGCTAGTGCCGGGGACAGGGCAACCTACGAGCAGTACTTC
TRBJ1-1	-	TRBV5-1	TRBD1	CASSPGGQVNTEAFF	TGCGCCAGCAGCCCGGGGGGACAGGTGAACACTGAAGCTTTCTTT
TRBJ1-5	-	TRBV6-5	TRBD1	CASSYSVGQGSQPQHF	TGTGCCAGCAGTTACTCGGTGGGACAGGGTTCTCAGCCCCAGCATTTT
TRBJ2-7	-	TRBV20-1	-	CSASPSSVQYF	TGCAGTGCGTCGCCTAGCTCTGTGCAGTACTTC
TRBJ2-7	-	TRBV7-9	TRBD2	CASNPSSGKKQYF	TGTGCCAGCAACCCAAGTAGCGGGAAAAAGCAGTACTTC
TRBJ2-1	-	TRBV7-9	-	CASSLDSLNEQFF	TGTGCCAGCAGCTTGGACAGCCTCAATGAGCAGTTCTTC
TRBJ2-2	-	TRBV5-1	TRBD1	CASSPGQGAGTGELFF	TGCGCCAGCAGCCCAGGACAGGGGGCGGGCACCGGGGAGCTGTTTTTT